Listed below are T cell receptor beta chains from one sample, sequenced in a study of T-cell memory formation after mild COVID-19. Each CDR3 protein gets one entry after TCRdb re-called the 5' RACE reads with MiXCR. Counted here are some 600,000 distinct CDR3 sequences, around 16% occurring once; the ten biggest clones make up around 7.8%. Specimen: PBMCs or a T cell subset sorted from them (not recorded which). These receptors came from an adult woman who had mild COVID-19 (a few samples of this study predate the infection). Cell type and time point are not known. Both conserved end residues are part of each CDR3. Fields, in order: D gene, J gene, clone size, V gene, CDR3 DNA, CDR3 protein. D genes are given only for firm matches. Only some rows state a clone size, as once, few, many or a class for expanded clones.

d_call: TRBD1
j_call: TRBJ2-4
clone_size: many
v_call: TRBV20-1
cdr3_nt: TGCAGTGCTAGTGGACAGGGAGGAGCCAAAAACATTCAGTACTTC
cdr3_aa: CSASGQGGAKNIQYF

d_call: NA
j_call: TRBJ1-5
clone_size: few
v_call: TRBV3-1
cdr3_nt: TGTGCCAGCAGCCAGGGGGATCTCAATCAGCCCCAGCATTTT
cdr3_aa: CASSQGDLNQPQHF

d_call: NA
j_call: TRBJ1-4
clone_size: NA
v_call: TRBV27
cdr3_nt: TGTGCCAGCACCTTTTACCCTACTAATGAAAAACTGTTTTTT
cdr3_aa: CASTFYPTNEKLFF

d_call: TRBD2
j_call: TRBJ2-1
clone_size: NA
v_call: TRBV24-1
cdr3_nt: TGTGCCACCAGCGGACTAGCGGTGTACAATGAGCAGTTCTTC
cdr3_aa: CATSGLAVYNEQFF

d_call: NA
j_call: TRBJ1-2
clone_size: NA
v_call: TRBV5-5
cdr3_nt: TGTGCCAGCAGCTCGGGCCCTAACTATGGCTACACCTTC
cdr3_aa: CASSSGPNYGYTF

d_call: TRBD1
j_call: TRBJ2-7
clone_size: NA
v_call: TRBV12-3/TRBV12-4
cdr3_nt: TGTGCCAGCAGTTTAGCCGGGACAGGGGCACACGAGCAGTACTTC
cdr3_aa: CASSLAGTGAHEQYF

d_call: TRBD2
j_call: TRBJ2-7
clone_size: few
v_call: TRBV6-2/TRBV6-3
cdr3_nt: TGTGCCAGCAGTTCGGGACTAGCGGGAGCCTACGAGCAGTACTTC
cdr3_aa: CASSSGLAGAYEQYF

d_call: TRBD2
j_call: TRBJ2-7
clone_size: few
v_call: TRBV2
cdr3_nt: TGTGCCAGCAGTCCGCGGGGGAGGTTAAACGAGCAGTACTTC
cdr3_aa: CASSPRGRLNEQYF

d_call: TRBD2
j_call: TRBJ2-6
clone_size: NA
v_call: TRBV12-3/TRBV12-4
cdr3_nt: TGTGCCAGCAGCCCCCGGACTAGCTTGGCCGTCCTGACTTTC
cdr3_aa: CASSPRTSLAVLTF

d_call: TRBD1
j_call: TRBJ2-1
clone_size: few
v_call: TRBV7-3
cdr3_nt: TGTGCCAGCAGCTTACAGGGGGCAGGGCATGAGCAGTTCTTC
cdr3_aa: CASSLQGAGHEQFF

d_call: TRBD1
j_call: TRBJ2-7
clone_size: few
v_call: TRBV5-4
cdr3_nt: TGTGCCAGCAGCTTGACAGGGGGAACCGAGCAGTACTTC
cdr3_aa: CASSLTGGTEQYF